The 10 T cell receptor beta chains below all came from one sample that was sequenced in a study of cytomegalovirus exposure and HLA in healthy donors. Primers for the PCR totalled 60 Vbeta and 13 Jbeta. This table comes from immunoSEQ multiplex PCR, and its TCRdb copy is limited to in-frame clones, with some not included. The data contain about 130,000 clones, over 65% of them singletons. Sequences were obtained from PBMCs. Every receptor here comes from a man in his forties in good health and CMV-seropositive.

The V and J genes are TRBV7-8 and TRBJ2-7; the match to TRBD1 covers 11 bases. This CDR3 has 21 amino acids. V dropped 7 bases and J dropped 2; count of bases not matched to a gene: 25. Germline V CDR1 and CDR2: SGHVS, FQNEAQ. CDR3 in amino acids: CASTPTRRLTWGQGGPYEQYF. CDR3 sequence (DNA): TGTGCCAGCACCCCGACCCGAAGGTTAACATGGGGACAGGGGGGTCCCTACGAGCAGTACTTC.

V gene TRBV5-6 combines with J gene TRBJ1-2; possibly TRBD1 for D (6 bases). The CDR3 has 15 amino acids. From germline, CDR1 is SGHDT and CDR2 YYEEEE. Trimming pared 0 bases from V and 8 bases from J, leaving 17 bases between. The CDR3 DNA is TGTGCCAGCAGCTTGGGGTCTGGCAGGGGCGAAGGCTACACCTTC. Amino acid sequence: CASSLGSGRGEGYTF.

Concerning this clone itself: The germline gene is not matched at one end of the junction; a read error may be the cause. This chain links TRBV4-1 with TRBJ1-1; no clear D. The length of the CDR3 is 14 residues. Germline V gene lookup returns CDR1 MGHRA and CDR2 YSYEKL. The CDR3 spells CASSEEGGPPVAFF. In DNA, the CDR3 is TGCGCCAGCAGCGAAGAGGGAGGGCCCCCGGTCGCTTTCTTT.

The chain recombines TRBV6-5 with TRBJ1-5, with TRBD1 as a possible D gene (6 bases). The germline V gene encodes CDR1 MNHEY and CDR2 SVGAGI. Between the trimmed V and J ends, which lost 4 bases and 4 bases, there was a span of 11 bases. This CDR3 has 14 residues. The CDR3 nucleotides read TGTGCCAGCAGTTCCTACAGGGAAAATCAGCCCCAGCATTTT. Its protein product is CASSSYRENQPQHF.

The chain employs TRBV7-9 and TRBJ2-7; 8 bases match TRBD2. With 5 bases clipped from V and 5 bases from J, the junction kept 8 bases outside the gene matches. The CDR3 length is 14 residues. Germline V gene lookup returns CDR1 SEHNR and CDR2 FQNEAQ (reference sequence). CDR3 protein: CASSPPGGNHEQYF. The CDR3 region has the DNA TGTGCCAGCAGCCCCCCGGGAGGGAACCACGAGCAGTACTTC.

The V gene is TRBV7-9, the J gene TRBJ1-2; TRBD1 matches 7 bases. The CDR3 length is 15 residues. Germline CDR1 reads SEHNR; CDR2 reads FQNEAQ (reference sequence). Trimming at V came to 10 bases and at J to 1 base, leaving 12 bases not matched to a gene. This chain's CDR3 is CATFSGTEINYGYTF. The CDR3 bases are TGTGCCACCTTCTCCGGGACAGAAATTAACTATGGCTACACCTTC.

There are a few counts of this clone. The V call is TRBV5-4, the J call TRBJ2-5; 10 nucleotides align to TRBD2. V trimming: 4 bases; J trimming: 2 bases; junction bases outside the gene matches: 8. From germline, CDR1 is SGHNT and CDR2 YYREEE (reference sequence). The CDR3 length is 16 residues. The chain's CDR3 is CASSGAAGGRQETQYF. The CDR3 nucleotides are TGTGCCAGCAGCGGGGCAGCGGGAGGGAGGCAAGAGACCCAGTACTTC.

This sequence joins TRBV9 and TRBJ1-3, with D hard to call. Germline CDR1 SGDLS, CDR2 YYNGEE. V lost 4 bases to trimming and J lost 0 bases, with 11 bases between them. CDR3 length equals 15 residues. The CDR3 sequence is CASSTPGLSGNTIYF. Written as DNA, the CDR3 is TGTGCCAGCAGCACCCCTGGCCTCTCTGGAAACACCATATATTTT.

V and J are TRBV6-5 and TRBJ1-6; TRBD1 might be the D (6 bases). The CDR3 covers 15 residues. Germline assignment: CDR1 MNHEY and CDR2 SVGAGI. V dropped 7 bases and J dropped 1 base, with 11 bases sitting between them. Here the CDR3 DNA reads TGTGCCAGCAAAAGGGGGGGTTCCTATAATTCACCCCTCCACTTT. Encoded protein: CASKRGGSYNSPLHF.

The chain is built from TRBV5-4 and TRBJ1-1, with D possibly being TRBD1 (5 bases). Germline CDR1 and CDR2: SGHNT and YYREEE (reference sequence). CDR3 size: 15 residues. Between the trimmed V and J ends, which lost 4 bases and 5 bases, there was a span of 18 bases. This CDR3 reads CASSPSQGTYTEAFF. For the CDR3, the DNA is TGTGCCAGCAGCCCCTCCCAGGGAACGTATACTGAAGCTTTCTTT.